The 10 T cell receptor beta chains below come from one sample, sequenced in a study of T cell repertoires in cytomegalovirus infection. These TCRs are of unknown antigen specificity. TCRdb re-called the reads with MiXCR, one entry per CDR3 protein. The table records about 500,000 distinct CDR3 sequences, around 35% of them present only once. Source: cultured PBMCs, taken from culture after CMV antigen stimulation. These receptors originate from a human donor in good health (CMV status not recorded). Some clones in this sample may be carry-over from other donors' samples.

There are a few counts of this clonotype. The CDR3, as DNA: TGTGCCAGCAGCTTAGCAGTTGCAGGCCACGAGCAGTACGTC. It codes for CASSLAVAGHEQYV. The chain recombines TRBV7-2 with TRBJ2-7; the D is unclear. The V gene lost 0 bases and the J gene lost 5 bases, with 11 bases spanning the gap. The length of the CDR3 is 14 residues. Germline V gene sequence: CDR1 SGHTA, CDR2 FQGNSA.

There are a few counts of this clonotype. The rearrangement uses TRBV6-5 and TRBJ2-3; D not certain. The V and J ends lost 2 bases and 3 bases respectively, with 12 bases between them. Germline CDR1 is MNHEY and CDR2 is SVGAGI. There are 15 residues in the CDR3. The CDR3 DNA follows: TGTGCCAGCAGTTACGAGGCTAGTGGGACAGATACGCAGTATTTT. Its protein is CASSYEASGTDTQYF.

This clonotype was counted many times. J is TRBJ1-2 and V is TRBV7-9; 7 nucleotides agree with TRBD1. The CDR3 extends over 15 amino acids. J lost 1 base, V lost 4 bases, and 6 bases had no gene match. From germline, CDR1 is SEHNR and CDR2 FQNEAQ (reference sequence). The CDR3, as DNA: TGTGCCAGCAGCTCTAGACAGGGATATAACTATGGCTACACCTTC. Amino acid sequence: CASSSRQGYNYGYTF.

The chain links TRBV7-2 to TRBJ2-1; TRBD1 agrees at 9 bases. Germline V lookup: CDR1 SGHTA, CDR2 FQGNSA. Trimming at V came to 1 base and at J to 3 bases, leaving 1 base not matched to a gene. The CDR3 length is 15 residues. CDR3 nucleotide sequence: TGTGCCAGCAGCTTAGGGGGACAGGGCTACAATGAGCAGTTCTTC. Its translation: CASSLGGQGYNEQFF.

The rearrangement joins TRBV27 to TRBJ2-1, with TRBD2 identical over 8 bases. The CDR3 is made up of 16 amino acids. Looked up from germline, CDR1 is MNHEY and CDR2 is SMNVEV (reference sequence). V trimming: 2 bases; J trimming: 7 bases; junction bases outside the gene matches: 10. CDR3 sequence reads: CASSLRVSGLVNEQFF. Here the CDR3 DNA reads TGTGCCAGCAGTTTAAGGGTCTCGGGACTAGTGAATGAGCAGTTCTTC.

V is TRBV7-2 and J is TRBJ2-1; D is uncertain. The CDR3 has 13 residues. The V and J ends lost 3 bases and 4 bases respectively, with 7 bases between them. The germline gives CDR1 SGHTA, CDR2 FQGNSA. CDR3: CASSFRRYNEQFF. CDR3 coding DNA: TGTGCCAGCAGCTTTAGGCGATACAATGAGCAGTTCTTC.

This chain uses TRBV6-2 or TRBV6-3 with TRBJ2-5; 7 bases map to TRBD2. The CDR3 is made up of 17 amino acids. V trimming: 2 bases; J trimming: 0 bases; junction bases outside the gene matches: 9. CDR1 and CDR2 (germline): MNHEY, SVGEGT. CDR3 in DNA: TGTGCCAGCAGTTACGAGCTAGCGGCTACGTACCAAGAGACCCAGTACTTC. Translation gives CASSYELAATYQETQYF.

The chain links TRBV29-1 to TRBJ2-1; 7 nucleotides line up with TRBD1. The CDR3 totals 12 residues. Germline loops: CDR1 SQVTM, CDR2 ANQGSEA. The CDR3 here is CRAGTEYNEQFF. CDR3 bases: TGCAGGGCCGGGACAGAGTACAATGAGCAGTTCTTC.

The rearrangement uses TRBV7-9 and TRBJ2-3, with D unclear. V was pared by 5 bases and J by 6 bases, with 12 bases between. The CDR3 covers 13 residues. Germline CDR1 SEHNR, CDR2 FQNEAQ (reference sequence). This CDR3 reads CASSQISEDTQYF. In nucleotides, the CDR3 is TGTGCCAGCAGCCAGATATCAGAGGATACGCAGTATTTT.

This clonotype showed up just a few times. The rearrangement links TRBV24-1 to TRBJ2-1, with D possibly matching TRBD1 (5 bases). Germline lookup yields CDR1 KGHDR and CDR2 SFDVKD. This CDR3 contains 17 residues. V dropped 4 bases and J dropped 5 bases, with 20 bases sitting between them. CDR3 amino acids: CATSETPPGKKHNEQFF. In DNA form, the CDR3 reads TGTGCCACCAGTGAAACACCTCCAGGGAAAAAACACAATGAGCAGTTCTTC.